Each of the 29 T cell receptor beta chains below was sequenced from the same sample in a study of a mutant IDH1 vaccine in newly diagnosed glioma. Here immunoSEQ multiplex PCR was the method, and the copy in TCRdb shows in-frame clones only, minus some. This repertoire shows some 59,000 clones, 80% to 90% found once; its top ten account for about a fifth. Time point noted: baseline, week 1 (first vaccination visit). Indicated treatment: pre-vaccination baseline after standard-of-care therapy. This specimen consisted of PBMCs, obtained from a glioma patient treated with radiotherapy, temozolomide or both. The source is a man between 18 and 35 years old with glioma.

This chain connects TRBV4-3 to TRBJ1-2; D might be TRBD1 (5 bases). This CDR3 comprises 15 residues. V lost 0 bases and J lost 8, with 16 bases in between. The germline gives CDR1 LGHNA, CDR2 YSLEER. DNA for the CDR3: TGCGCCAGCAGCCAAGATTACGGGACGGCACAAGGCTACACCTTC. As protein: CASSQDYGTAQGYTF.

The rearrangement joins TRBV2 to TRBJ1-2, with TRBD1 matching 7 bases. V gave up 4 bases and J gave up 4 bases; unmatched junction bases: 6. The V gene's germline CDR1 is SNHLY and CDR2 FYNNEI. This CDR3 spans 14 amino acids. The CDR3 loop reads CASSVGTAVYGYTF. CDR3 nucleotide sequence: TGTGCCAGCAGTGTAGGGACAGCGGTCTATGGCTACACCTTC. The complete variable domain, with remaining parts taken from reference TRBV2 and TRBJ1-2, reads EPEVTQTPSHQVTQMGQEVILRCVPISNHLYFYWYRQILGQKVEFLVSFYNNEISEKSEIFDDQFSVERPDGSNFTLKIRSTKLEDSAMYFCASSVGTAVYGYTFGSGTRLTVV.

V is TRBV29-1 and J is TRBJ2-2; 8 bases match TRBD1. The CDR3 totals 14 residues. Germline V CDR1 and CDR2: SQVTM, ANQGSEA. Unmatched junction bases numbered 4, after V lost 6 bases and J lost 1 base. The CDR3 loop reads CSVDGQGNTGELFF. The DNA for the CDR3 is TGCAGCGTGGATGGACAGGGGAACACCGGGGAGCTGTTTTTT.

The chain carries TRBV7-8 and TRBJ1-2; D is unresolved. Germline CDR1 and CDR2: SGHVS and FQNEAQ. The V end lost 4 bases, the J end lost 8 bases, and 20 bases lay between the germline ends. The CDR3 is 15 residues long. The CDR3 nucleotides are TGTGCCAGCAGCTCGGACCGCCCCGACTTAGGAGGCTACACCTTC. This codes for CASSSDRPDLGGYTF. Variable domain in full (rest from reference TRBV7-8 and TRBJ1-2): GAGVSQSPRYKVAKRGQDVALRCDPISGHVSLFWYQQALGQGPEFLTYFQNEAQLDKSGLPSDRFFAERPEGSVSTLKIQRTQQEDSAVYLCASSSDRPDLGGYTFGSGTRLTVV.

This clone was observed once. The J gene is TRBJ2-1, the V gene TRBV27; TRBD2 matches at 12 bases. The length of the CDR3 is 16 residues. The trim removed 5 bases at V and 10 bases at J, leaving 12 bases unmatched. Germline lookup yields CDR1 MNHEY and CDR2 SMNVEV (reference sequence). This chain's CDR3 is CASSDSLAGGPREQFF. The CDR3 DNA reads TGTGCCAGCAGTGATAGTCTAGCGGGAGGGCCAAGGGAGCAGTTCTTC.

The chain recombines TRBV18 with TRBJ2-7; 7 bases align to TRBD2. This CDR3 contains 13 residues. Germline-derived CDR1 and CDR2 are KGHSH and LQKENI. V was pared by 3 bases and J by 6 bases, with 5 bases of the junction left unmatched. The CDR3 here is CASSPPGGGEQYF. The CDR3 nucleotides are TGTGCCAGCTCACCTCCGGGGGGAGGCGAGCAGTACTTC.

The V gene is TRBV18, the J gene TRBJ1-1; D ambiguous. CDR1 is KGHSH, CDR2 LQKENI, per germline. The CDR3 sequence is 13 residues long. Trimming stripped 4 bases from V and 3 bases from J, with 9 bases between. In nucleotides, the CDR3 is TGTGCCAGCTCACTCCTTGGGGACACTGAAGCTTTCTTT. Its translation: CASSLLGDTEAFF.

The CDR3 bases are TGTGCCAGCAGCTCACCCAGACAGGGGGAACACGGGGAGCTGTTTTTT. It is translated as CASSSPRQGEHGELFF. This chain joins TRBV6-8 and TRBJ2-2; 9 bases fit TRBD1. Germline values: CDR1 MNHGY, CDR2 SAAAGT. The CDR3 length is 16 residues. V was clipped by 6 bases and J by 7 bases; unmatched bases: 12.

This chain joins TRBV5-5 and TRBJ1-5; the match to TRBD1 covers 8 bases. Germline assignment: CDR1 SGHKS and CDR2 YYEKEE (reference sequence). After removal of 6 bases from V and 11 bases from J, the junction contained 16 bases not matched to a gene. CDR3 length: 15 residues. This CDR3 reads CASTPTGARGSAQHF. The CDR3 region has the DNA TGTGCCAGCACCCCGACAGGGGCTCGTGGATCAGCCCAGCATTTT.

This clone was seen just once. This CDR3 reads CATSAEISYEQYF. The CDR3 DNA reads TGTGCCACCAGCGCGGAAATCTCCTACGAGCAGTACTTC. The V and J genes are TRBV15 and TRBJ2-7; D gene unclear. Germline V gene lookup returns CDR1 LNHNV and CDR2 YYDKDF (reference sequence). CDR3 length equals 13 residues. V lost 5 bases, J lost 0 bases, and 8 bases lay in between.

The chain has TRBV5-1 and TRBJ2-3, with D maybe TRBD1 (6 bases). The CDR3 consists of 15 residues. Germline V gives CDR1 SGHRS, CDR2 YFSETQ. V lost 4 bases to trimming and J lost 0 bases, with 12 bases between them. The CDR3 DNA reads TGCGCCAGCAGCCTCCTGGGGGCCAGCACAGATACGCAGTATTTT. It specifies CASSLLGASTDTQYF.

A note on this clone: Different DNA sequences within this sample yield the same CDR3. This chain joins TRBV7-2 and TRBJ2-5; no firm D call. Germline CDR1 is SGHTA and CDR2 is FQGNSA. Deletions cut 1 base from V and 2 bases from J, with 2 bases between. The CDR3 sequence is 12 residues long. CDR3 sequence reads: CASSLVQETQYF. As DNA, the CDR3 is TGTGCCAGCAGCTTAGTGCAAGAGACCCAGTACTTC.

The rearrangement links TRBV7-2 to TRBJ1-1; D gene unclear. The germline V and J ends were trimmed by 5 bases and 7 bases, with 14 bases remaining between them. The CDR3 loop spans 13 amino acids. Germline V CDR1 and CDR2: SGHTA, FQGNSA. CDR3 DNA sequence: TGTGCCAGCAGCCCCCGACGGGGATTTGAAGCTTTCTTT. This sequence encodes CASSPRRGFEAFF.

This chain connects TRBV5-6 to TRBJ2-5; 9 bases match TRBD2. V shed 0 bases, J shed 5 bases, and the junction held 2 bases outside the gene matches. The CDR3 loop spans 14 amino acids. Germline V gives CDR1 SGHDT, CDR2 YYEEEE. CDR3 residues: CASSLASGVETQYF. In nucleotides, the CDR3 is TGTGCCAGCAGCTTGGCTAGCGGGGTGGAGACCCAGTACTTC.

The CDR3 bases are TGTGCCAGCAGTAGGGACAGGGTCGGTCAGCCCCAGCATTTT. This gives the protein CASSRDRVGQPQHF. The rearrangement links TRBV6-5 to TRBJ1-5, with 9 bases lining up with TRBD1. This CDR3 comprises 14 residues. The J segment lost 6 bases and the V segment lost 5 bases, leaving 5 bases of the junction unmatched. The germline gives CDR1 MNHEY, CDR2 SVGAGI.

The V gene is TRBV5-1, the J gene TRBJ1-6, with D uncertain. This CDR3 comprises 14 residues. V lost 4 bases to trimming and J lost 5 bases, with 10 bases between them. Germline V gene data show CDR1 as SGHRS and CDR2 as YFSETQ. Here the CDR3 reads CASSRTGNNSPLHF. The CDR3 DNA sequence: TGCGCCAGCAGCCGCACGGGTAATAATTCACCCCTCCACTTT. Looking up the rest from reference TRBV5-1 and TRBJ1-6 gives the full variable domain: KAGVTQTPRYLIKTRGQQVTLSCSPISGHRSVSWYQQTPGQGLQFLFEYFSETQRNKGNFPGRFSGRQFSNSRSEMNVSTLELGDSALYLCASSRTGNNSPLHFGNGTRLTVT.

The chain employs TRBV5-4 and TRBJ2-6; D gene uncertain. The CDR3 is made up of 15 amino acids. Trimming removed 3 bases at V and 2 bases at J, with 9 bases between. CDR1 is SGHNT, CDR2 YYREEE, per germline (reference sequence). The CDR3 sequence is CASSSDAPGANVLTF. The CDR3 region has the DNA TGTGCCAGCAGCTCCGACGCACCTGGGGCCAACGTCCTGACTTTC.

This sequence joins TRBV25-1 and TRBJ2-1; D is undetermined. Germline V gene sequence: CDR1 MGHDK, CDR2 SYGVNS. The V end lost 3 bases, the J end lost 7 bases, and 7 bases lay between the germline ends. The CDR3 length is 12 residues. The CDR3 DNA sequence: TGTGCCAGCAGTGAGTCAAGGAATGAGCAGTTCTTC. Its protein is CASSESRNEQFF.

This clone is deemed medium-sized. The gene calls are TRBV7-2 and TRBJ1-2; the D is unclear. V lost 5 bases to trimming and J lost 4 bases, with 17 bases between them. CDR3 length equals 15 residues. Per germline, CDR1 SGHTA and CDR2 FQGNSA. The CDR3 loop is CASSAGPGGIYGYTF. The CDR3 DNA follows: TGTGCCAGCAGCGCAGGACCAGGCGGCATCTATGGCTACACCTTC.

The chain joins TRBV5-4 to TRBJ2-7, with D unclear. The CDR3 consists of 12 residues. Germline V CDR1 and CDR2: SGHNT, YYREEE (reference sequence). The ends were cut back, 3 bases at V and 3 bases at J, with 7 bases in the middle. The CDR3 here is CASSYHYYEQYF. The CDR3 nucleotides are TGTGCCAGCAGCTATCACTACTACGAGCAGTACTTC.

The rearrangement uses TRBV15 and TRBJ1-4; D is unclear. V was trimmed by 2 bases and J by 3 bases, leaving 25 bases between them. The CDR3 covers 20 residues. Germline loops: CDR1 LNHNV, CDR2 YYDKDF (reference sequence). The CDR3 loop reads CATSRSDRTNLYGANEKLFF. The CDR3 nucleotides read TGTGCCACCAGCAGATCGGATCGGACTAACCTATATGGAGCTAATGAAAAACTGTTTTTT.

CDR3 in amino acids: CASSFSGYTYEQYF. The CDR3 bases are TGTGCCAGCAGTTTCAGTGGGTATACCTACGAGCAGTACTTC. The rearrangement uses TRBV28 and TRBJ2-7; no reliable D call. The V end lost 3 bases, the J end lost 2 bases, and 11 bases lay between the germline ends. This CDR3 has 14 residues. CDR1 and CDR2 from the germline V gene are MDHEN and SYDVKM.

The rearrangement uses TRBV2 and TRBJ2-3; 7 positions match TRBD2. Germline loops: CDR1 SNHLY, CDR2 FYNNEI. The length of the CDR3 is 15 residues. V was pared by 4 bases and J by 3 bases, with 7 bases of the junction left unmatched. The CDR3 DNA follows: TGTGCCAGCAGTGGGCGGGAGACTTATACAGATACGCAGTATTTT. Protein product: CASSGRETYTDTQYF.

The J gene is TRBJ2-7, the V gene TRBV5-4; D is perhaps TRBD2 (5 bases). Between the trimmed V and J ends, which lost 0 bases and 3 bases, there was a span of 10 bases. This CDR3 contains 14 residues. Germline V gives CDR1 SGHNT, CDR2 YYREEE (reference sequence). CDR3 amino acids: CASSLGPRDYEQYF. CDR3 nucleotide sequence: TGTGCCAGCAGCTTGGGACCGAGGGACTACGAGCAGTACTTC.

The rearrangement links TRBV6-5 to TRBJ1-2; unclear D gene. The CDR3 runs 13 residues. V shed 7 bases and J shed 7 bases, with 16 bases lying between them. Germline CDR1 is MNHEY and CDR2 is SVGAGI. CDR3 residues: CASTDLRGGGYTF. The CDR3 nucleotides read TGTGCCAGCACTGATCTCCGGGGAGGTGGCTACACCTTC.

The chain couples TRBV25-1 to TRBJ1-1; D may be TRBD1 (5 bases). This CDR3 contains 12 residues. V lost 6 bases and J lost 8, with 13 bases in between. Germline-derived CDR1 and CDR2 are MGHDK and SYGVNS. The CDR3 loop reads CASRLGHLEAFF. DNA of the CDR3: TGTGCCAGCAGACTCGGACACCTGGAAGCTTTCTTT.

The gene calls are TRBV30 and TRBJ2-3, with 7 bases fitting TRBD2. The V gene end was trimmed by 2 bases and the J gene end by 6 bases; junction bases not matched to a gene: 2. Germline CDR1 and CDR2: GTSNPN and SVGIG (reference sequence). The CDR3 length is 12 residues. The CDR3: CAWSRGVDTQYF. In nucleotides, the CDR3 is TGTGCCTGGAGTCGGGGGGTGGATACGCAGTATTTT.

This rearrangement joins TRBV6-5 to TRBJ2-7, with D possibly matching TRBD1 (5 bases). The CDR3 loop spans 13 amino acids. Trimming took off 3 bases at V and 6 bases at J, with 12 bases between the two ends. Germline CDR1 reads MNHEY; CDR2 reads SVGAGI. The DNA for the CDR3 is TGTGCCAGCAGTTATTCCTTAGGGGTCGAGCAGTACTTC. It yields the protein CASSYSLGVEQYF.

The rearrangement uses TRBV30 and TRBJ1-2, with D tentatively TRBD1 (5 bases). The CDR3 contains 11 residues. Germline lookup yields CDR1 GTSNPN and CDR2 SVGIG (reference sequence). The ends were cut back, 5 bases at V and 7 bases at J, with 11 bases in the middle. The CDR3 region has the DNA TGTGCCTGGGGGACGTCGTCTGGCTACACCTTC. Protein sequence: CAWGTSSGYTF. The full variable domain, rest sourced from reference TRBV30 and TRBJ1-2, is SQTIHQWPATLVQPVGSPLSLECTVEGTSNPNLYWYRQAAGRGLQLLFYSVGIGQISSEVPQNLSASRPQDRQFILSSKKLLLSDSGFYLCAWGTSSGYTFGSGTRLTVV.